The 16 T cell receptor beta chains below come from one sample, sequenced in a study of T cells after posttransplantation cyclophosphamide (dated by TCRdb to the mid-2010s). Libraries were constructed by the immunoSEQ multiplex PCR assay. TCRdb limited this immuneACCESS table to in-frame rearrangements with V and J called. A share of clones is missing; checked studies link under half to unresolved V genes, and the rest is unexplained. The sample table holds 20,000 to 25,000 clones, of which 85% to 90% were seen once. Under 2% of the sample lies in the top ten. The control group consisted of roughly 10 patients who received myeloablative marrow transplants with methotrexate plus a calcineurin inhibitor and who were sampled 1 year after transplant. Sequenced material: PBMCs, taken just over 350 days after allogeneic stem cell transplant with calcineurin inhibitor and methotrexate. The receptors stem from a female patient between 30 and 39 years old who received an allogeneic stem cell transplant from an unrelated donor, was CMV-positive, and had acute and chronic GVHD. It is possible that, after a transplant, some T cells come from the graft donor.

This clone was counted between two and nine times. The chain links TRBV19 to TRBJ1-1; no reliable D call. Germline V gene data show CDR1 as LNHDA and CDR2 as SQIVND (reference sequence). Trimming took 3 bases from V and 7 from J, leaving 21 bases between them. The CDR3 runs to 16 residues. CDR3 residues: CASSMLYAAQEGEAFF. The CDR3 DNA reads TGTGCCAGTAGTATGTTATATGCGGCCCAGGAGGGTGAAGCTTTCTTT.

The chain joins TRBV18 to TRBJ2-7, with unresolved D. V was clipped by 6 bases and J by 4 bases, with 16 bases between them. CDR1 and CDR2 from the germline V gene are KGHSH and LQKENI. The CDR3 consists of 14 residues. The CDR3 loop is CASSYDISRYEQYV. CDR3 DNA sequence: TGTGCCAGCTCCTACGACATATCGAGATACGAGCAGTACGTC.

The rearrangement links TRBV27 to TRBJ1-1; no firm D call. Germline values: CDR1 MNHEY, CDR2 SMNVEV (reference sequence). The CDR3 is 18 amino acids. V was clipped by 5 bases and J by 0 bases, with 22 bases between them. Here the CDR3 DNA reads TGTGCCAGCAGTCCGACACTCCGGGAGGTTCCAATGAACACTGAAGCTTTCTTT. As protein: CASSPTLREVPMNTEAFF.

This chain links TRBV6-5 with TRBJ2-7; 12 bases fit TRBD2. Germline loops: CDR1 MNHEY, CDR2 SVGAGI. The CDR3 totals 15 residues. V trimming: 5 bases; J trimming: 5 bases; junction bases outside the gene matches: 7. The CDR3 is CASSVETSGGNEQYF. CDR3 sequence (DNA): TGTGCCAGCAGTGTTGAGACTAGCGGGGGTAACGAGCAGTACTTC.

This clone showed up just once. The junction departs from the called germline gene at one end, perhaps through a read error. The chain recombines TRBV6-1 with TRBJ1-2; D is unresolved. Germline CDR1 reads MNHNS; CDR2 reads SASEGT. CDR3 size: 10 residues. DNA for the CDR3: TGTGCCGTTGAAGGATTGGGCTATACCTTC. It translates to CAVEGLGYTF.

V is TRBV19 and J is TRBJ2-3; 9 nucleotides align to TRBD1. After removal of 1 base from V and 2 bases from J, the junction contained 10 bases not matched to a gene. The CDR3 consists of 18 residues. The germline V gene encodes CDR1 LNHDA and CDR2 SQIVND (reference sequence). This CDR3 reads CASSIGGQGEIHTDTQYF. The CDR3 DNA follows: TGTGCCAGTAGTATAGGGGGACAGGGCGAAATTCACACAGATACGCAGTATTTT.

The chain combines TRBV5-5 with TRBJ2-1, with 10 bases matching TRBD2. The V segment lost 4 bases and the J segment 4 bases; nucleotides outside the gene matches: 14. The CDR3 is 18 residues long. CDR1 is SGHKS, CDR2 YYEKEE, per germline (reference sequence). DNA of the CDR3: TGTGCCAGCAGCGACCCAGGAGCGGGAGGGCGGATGTACAATGAGCAGTTCTTC. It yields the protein CASSDPGAGGRMYNEQFF. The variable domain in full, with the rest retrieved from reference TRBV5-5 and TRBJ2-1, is DAGVTQSPTHLIKTRGQQVTLRCSPISGHKSVSWYQQVLGQGPQFIFQYYEKEERGRGNFPDRFSARQFPNYSSELNVNALLLGDSALYLCASSDPGAGGRMYNEQFFGPGTRLTVL.

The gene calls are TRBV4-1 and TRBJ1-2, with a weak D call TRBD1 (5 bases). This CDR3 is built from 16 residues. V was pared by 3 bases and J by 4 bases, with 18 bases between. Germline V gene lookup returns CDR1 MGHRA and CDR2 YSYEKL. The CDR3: CASSHQTVAVPYGYTF. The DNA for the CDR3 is TGCGCCAGCAGCCATCAGACAGTGGCCGTCCCCTATGGCTACACCTTC.

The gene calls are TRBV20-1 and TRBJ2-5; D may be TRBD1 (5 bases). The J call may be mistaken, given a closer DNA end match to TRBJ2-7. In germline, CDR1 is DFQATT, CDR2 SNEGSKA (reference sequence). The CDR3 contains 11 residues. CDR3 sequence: CSARQGYEQYF. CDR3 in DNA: TGCAGTGCTAGGCAGGGCTACGAGCAGTACTTC.

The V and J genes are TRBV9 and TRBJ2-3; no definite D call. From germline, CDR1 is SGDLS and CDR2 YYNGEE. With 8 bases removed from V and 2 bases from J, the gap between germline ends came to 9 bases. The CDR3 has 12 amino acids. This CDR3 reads CASRGLTDTQYF. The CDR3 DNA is TGTGCCAGTCGAGGCCTCACAGATACGCAGTATTTT.

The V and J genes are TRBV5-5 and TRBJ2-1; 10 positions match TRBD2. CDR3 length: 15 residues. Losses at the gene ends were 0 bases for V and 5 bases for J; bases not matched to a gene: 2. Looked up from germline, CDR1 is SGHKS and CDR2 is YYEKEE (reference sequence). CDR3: CASSLVLAGNNEQFF. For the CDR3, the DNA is TGTGCCAGCAGCTTGGTACTAGCGGGAAACAATGAGCAGTTCTTC.

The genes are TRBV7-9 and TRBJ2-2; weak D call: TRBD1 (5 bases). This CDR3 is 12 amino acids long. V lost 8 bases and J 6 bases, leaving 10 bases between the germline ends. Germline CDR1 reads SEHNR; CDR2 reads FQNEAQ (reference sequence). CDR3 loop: CASGAVAGELFF. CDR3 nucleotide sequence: TGTGCCAGCGGGGCCGTCGCCGGGGAGCTGTTTTTT.

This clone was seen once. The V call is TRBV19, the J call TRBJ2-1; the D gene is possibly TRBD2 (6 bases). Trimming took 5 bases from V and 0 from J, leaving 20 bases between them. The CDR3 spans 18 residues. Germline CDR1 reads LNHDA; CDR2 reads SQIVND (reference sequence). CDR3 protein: CASSAGWRMRRSYNEQFF. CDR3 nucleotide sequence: TGTGCCAGTAGTGCGGGATGGAGAATGAGGCGCTCCTACAATGAGCAGTTCTTC.

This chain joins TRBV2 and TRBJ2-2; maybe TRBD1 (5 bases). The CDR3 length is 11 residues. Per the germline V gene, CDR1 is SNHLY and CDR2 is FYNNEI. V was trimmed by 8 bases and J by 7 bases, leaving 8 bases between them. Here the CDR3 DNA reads TGTGCCAGCGGAAGGGGCGGGGAGCTGTTTTTT. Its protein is CASGRGGELFF.

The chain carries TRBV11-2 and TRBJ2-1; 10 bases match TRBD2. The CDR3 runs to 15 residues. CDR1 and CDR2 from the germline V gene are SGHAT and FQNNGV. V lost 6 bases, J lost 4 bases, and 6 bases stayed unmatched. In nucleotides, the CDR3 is TGTGCCAGCAGTCCTGGGACTAGCGTATACAATGAGCAGTTCTTC. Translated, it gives CASSPGTSVYNEQFF.

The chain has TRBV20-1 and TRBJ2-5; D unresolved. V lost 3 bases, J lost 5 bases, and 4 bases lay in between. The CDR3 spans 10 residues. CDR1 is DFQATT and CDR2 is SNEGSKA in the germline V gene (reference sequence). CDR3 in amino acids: CSASIETQYF. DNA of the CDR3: TGCAGTGCTAGTATCGAGACCCAGTACTTC.